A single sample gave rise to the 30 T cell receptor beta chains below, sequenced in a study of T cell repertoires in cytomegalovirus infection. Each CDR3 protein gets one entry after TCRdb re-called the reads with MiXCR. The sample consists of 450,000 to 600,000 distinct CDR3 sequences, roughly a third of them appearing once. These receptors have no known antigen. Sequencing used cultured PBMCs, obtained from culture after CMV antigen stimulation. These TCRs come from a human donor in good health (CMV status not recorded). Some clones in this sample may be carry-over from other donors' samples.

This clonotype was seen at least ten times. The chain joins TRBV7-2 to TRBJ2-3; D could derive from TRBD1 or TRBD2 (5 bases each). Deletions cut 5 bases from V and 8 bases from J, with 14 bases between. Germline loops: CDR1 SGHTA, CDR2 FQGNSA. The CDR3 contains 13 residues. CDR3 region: CASSPGRLVTQYF. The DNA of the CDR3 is TGTGCCAGCAGCCCGGGACGGCTCGTTACGCAGTATTTT. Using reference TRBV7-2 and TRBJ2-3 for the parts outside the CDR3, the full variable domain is GAGVSQSPSNKVTEKGKDVELRCDPISGHTALYWYRQSLGQGLEFLIYFQGNSAPDKSGLPSDRFSAERTGGSVSTLTIQRTQQEDSAVYLCASSPGRLVTQYFGPGTRLTVL.

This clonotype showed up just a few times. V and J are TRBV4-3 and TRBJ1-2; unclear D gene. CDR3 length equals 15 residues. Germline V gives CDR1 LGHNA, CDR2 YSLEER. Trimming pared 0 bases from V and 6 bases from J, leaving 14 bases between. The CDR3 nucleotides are TGCGCCAGCAGCCAAGACGGGCTCAGCAATGATGGCTACACCTTC. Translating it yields CASSQDGLSNDGYTF.

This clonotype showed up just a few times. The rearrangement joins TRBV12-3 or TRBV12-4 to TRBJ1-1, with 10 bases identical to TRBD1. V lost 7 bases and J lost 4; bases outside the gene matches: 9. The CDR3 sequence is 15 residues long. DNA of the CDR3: TGTGCCAGCACCAGGACAGGGGGGCCAAGCACTGAAGCTTTCTTT. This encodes CASTRTGGPSTEAFF.

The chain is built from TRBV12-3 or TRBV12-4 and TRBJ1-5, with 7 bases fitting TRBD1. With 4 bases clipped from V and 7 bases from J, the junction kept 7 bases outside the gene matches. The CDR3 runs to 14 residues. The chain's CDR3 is CASSYRGRGQPQHF. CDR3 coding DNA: TGTGCCAGCAGTTACAGGGGTCGAGGCCAGCCCCAGCATTTT.

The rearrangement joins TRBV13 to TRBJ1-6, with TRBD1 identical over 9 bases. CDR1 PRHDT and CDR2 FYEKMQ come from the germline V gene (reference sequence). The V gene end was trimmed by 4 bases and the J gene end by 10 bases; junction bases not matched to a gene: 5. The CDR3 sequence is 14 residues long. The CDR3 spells CASSSGTGQSPLHF. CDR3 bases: TGTGCCAGCAGCTCAGGGACAGGGCAATCACCCCTCCACTTT.

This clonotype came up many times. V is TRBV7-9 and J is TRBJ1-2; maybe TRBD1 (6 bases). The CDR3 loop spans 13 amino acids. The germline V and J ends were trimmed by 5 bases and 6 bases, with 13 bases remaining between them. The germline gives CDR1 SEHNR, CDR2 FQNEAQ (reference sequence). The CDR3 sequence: CASSLNREDGYTF. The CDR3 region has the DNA TGTGCCAGCAGCCTTAACAGGGAGGATGGCTACACCTTC.

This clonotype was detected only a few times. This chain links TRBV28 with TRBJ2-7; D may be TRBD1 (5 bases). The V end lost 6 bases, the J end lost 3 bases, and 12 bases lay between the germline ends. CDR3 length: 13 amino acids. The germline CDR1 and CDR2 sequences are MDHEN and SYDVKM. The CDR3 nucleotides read TGTGCCAGCAGCGTAAATCAGGGCTACGAGCAGTACGTC. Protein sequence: CASSVNQGYEQYV.

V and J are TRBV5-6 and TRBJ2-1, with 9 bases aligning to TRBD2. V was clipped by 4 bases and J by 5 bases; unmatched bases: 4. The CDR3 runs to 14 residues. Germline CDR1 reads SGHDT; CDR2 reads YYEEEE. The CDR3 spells CASSRLADHNEQFF. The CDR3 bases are TGTGCCAGCAGCAGACTAGCGGATCACAATGAGCAGTTCTTC.

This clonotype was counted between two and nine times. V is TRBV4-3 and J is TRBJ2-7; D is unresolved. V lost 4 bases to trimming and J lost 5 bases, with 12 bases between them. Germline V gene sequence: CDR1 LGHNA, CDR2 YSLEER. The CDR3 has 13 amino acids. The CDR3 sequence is CASSRTLIDEQYF. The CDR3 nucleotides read TGCGCCAGCAGCCGGACCCTCATCGACGAGCAGTACTTC.

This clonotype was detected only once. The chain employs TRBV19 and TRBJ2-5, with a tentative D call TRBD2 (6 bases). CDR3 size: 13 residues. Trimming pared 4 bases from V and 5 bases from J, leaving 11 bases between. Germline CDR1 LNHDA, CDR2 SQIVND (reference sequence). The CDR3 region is CASSNQGGETQYF. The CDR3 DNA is TGTGCCAGTAGTAACCAGGGAGGTGAGACCCAGTACTTC.

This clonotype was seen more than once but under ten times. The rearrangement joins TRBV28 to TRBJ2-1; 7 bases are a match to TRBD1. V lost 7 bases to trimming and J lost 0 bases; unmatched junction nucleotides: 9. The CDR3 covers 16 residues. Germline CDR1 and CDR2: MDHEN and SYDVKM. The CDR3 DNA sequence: TGTGCCAGCACGTTGAGACAGGGAAGCTCCTACAATGAGCAGTTCTTC. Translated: CASTLRQGSSYNEQFF. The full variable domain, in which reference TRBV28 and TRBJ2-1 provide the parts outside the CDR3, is DVKVTQSSRYLVKRTGEKVFLECVQDMDHENMFWYRQDPGLGLRLIYFSYDVKMKEKGDIPEGYSVSREKKERFSLILESASTNQTSMYLCASTLRQGSSYNEQFFGPGTRLTVL.

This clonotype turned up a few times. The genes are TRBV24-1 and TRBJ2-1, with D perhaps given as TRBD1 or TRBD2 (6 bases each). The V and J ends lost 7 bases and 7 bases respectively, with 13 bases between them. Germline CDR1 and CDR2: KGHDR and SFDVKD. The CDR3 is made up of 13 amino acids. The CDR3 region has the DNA TGTGCCACCAGAATTACAGGGAGGAATGAGCAGTTCTTC. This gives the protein CATRITGRNEQFF.

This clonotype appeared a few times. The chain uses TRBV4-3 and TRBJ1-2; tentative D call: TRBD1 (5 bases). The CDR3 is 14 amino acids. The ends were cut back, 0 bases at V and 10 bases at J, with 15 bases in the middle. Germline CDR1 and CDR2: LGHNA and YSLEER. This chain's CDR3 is CASSQDLGGLDYTF. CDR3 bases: TGCGCCAGCAGCCAAGACCTTGGGGGGTTAGACTACACCTTC.

Here the CDR3 reads CATSRDTVLGGTDTQYF. The CDR3 region has the DNA TGTGCCACCAGCAGAGATACGGTGTTGGGGGGCACAGATACGCAGTATTTT. The chain has TRBV15 and TRBJ2-3, with D perhaps TRBD1 or TRBD2 (5 bases each). Trimming pared 0 bases from V and 1 base from J, leaving 14 bases between. Per the germline V gene, CDR1 is LNHNV and CDR2 is YYDKDF (reference sequence). The CDR3 spans 17 residues.

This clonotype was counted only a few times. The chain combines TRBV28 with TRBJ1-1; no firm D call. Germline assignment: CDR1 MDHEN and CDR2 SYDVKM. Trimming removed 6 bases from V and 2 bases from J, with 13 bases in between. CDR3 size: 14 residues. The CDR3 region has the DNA TGTGCCAGCAGACCCGCGCCAGTAAACACTGAAGCTTTCTTT. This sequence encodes CASRPAPVNTEAFF.

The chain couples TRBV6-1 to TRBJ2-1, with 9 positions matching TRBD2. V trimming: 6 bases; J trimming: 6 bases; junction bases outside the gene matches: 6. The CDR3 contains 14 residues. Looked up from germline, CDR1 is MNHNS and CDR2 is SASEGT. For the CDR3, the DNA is TGTGCCAGCAGCCTAGCGGGACCTCCCAATGAGCAGTTCTTC. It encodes CASSLAGPPNEQFF.

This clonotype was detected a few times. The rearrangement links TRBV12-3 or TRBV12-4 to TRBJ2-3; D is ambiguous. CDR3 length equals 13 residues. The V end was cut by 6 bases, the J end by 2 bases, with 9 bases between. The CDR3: CASRLTSTDTQYF. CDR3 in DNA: TGTGCCAGCAGATTGACCTCCACAGATACGCAGTATTTT.

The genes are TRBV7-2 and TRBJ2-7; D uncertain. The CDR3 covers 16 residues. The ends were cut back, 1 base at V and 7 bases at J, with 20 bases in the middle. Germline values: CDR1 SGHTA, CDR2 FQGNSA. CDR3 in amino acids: CASSLEVGSLLGEQYF. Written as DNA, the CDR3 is TGTGCCAGCAGCTTAGAAGTAGGAAGCCTTTTGGGAGAGCAGTACTTC.

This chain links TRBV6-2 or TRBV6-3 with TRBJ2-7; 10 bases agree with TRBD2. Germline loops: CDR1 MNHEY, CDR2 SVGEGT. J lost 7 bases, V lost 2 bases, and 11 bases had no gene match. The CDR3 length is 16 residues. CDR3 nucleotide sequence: TGTGCCAGCAGTTACATGACTAGCGGGCCGGCCGGGGAGCAGTACGTC. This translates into CASSYMTSGPAGEQYV.

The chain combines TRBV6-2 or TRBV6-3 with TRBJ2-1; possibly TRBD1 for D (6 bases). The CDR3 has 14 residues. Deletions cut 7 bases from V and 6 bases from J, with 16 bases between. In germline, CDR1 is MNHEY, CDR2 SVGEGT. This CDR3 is CASNPRGSGNEQFF. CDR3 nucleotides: TGTGCCAGCAACCCCAGGGGTAGTGGCAATGAGCAGTTCTTC.

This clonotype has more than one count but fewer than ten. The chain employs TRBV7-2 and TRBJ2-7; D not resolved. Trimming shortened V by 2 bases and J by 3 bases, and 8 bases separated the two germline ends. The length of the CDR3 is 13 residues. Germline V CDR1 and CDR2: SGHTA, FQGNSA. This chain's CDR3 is CASSLIDGYEQYV. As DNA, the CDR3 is TGTGCCAGCAGCTTAATCGACGGCTACGAGCAGTACGTC.

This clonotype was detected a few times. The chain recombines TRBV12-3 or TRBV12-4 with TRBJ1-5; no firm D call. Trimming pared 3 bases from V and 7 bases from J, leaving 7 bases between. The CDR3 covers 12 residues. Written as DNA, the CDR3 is TGTGCCAGCAGTTTGGGTCAGCAGCCCCAGCATTTT. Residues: CASSLGQQPQHF.

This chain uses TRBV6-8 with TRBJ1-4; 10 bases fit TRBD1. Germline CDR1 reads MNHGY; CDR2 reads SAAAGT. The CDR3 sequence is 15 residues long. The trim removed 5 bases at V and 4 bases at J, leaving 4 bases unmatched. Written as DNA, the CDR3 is TGTGCCAGCAGTCGACAGGGGGCTCGTAATGAAAAACTGTTTTTT. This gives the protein CASSRQGARNEKLFF.

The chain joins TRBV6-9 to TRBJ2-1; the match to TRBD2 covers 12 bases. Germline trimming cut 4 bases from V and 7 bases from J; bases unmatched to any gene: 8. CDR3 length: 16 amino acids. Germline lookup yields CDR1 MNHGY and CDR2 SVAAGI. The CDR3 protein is CASSFGLAGPKNEQFF. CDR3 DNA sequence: TGTGCCAGCAGTTTCGGACTAGCGGGACCAAAGAATGAGCAGTTCTTC.

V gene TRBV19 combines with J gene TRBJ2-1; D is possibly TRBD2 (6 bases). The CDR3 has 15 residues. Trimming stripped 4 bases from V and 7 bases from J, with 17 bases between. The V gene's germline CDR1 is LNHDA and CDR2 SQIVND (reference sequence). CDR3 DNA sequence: TGTGCCAGTAGTACCCCCGGGACTGTGTCGAATGAGCAGTTCTTC. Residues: CASSTPGTVSNEQFF.

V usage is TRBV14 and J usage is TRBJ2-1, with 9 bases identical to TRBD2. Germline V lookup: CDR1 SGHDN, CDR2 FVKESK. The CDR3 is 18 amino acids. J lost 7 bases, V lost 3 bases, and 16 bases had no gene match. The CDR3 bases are TGTGCCAGCAGCCAGCGAACGGCAAGCGGGAGGTACAATAATGAGCAGTTCTTC. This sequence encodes CASSQRTASGRYNNEQFF.

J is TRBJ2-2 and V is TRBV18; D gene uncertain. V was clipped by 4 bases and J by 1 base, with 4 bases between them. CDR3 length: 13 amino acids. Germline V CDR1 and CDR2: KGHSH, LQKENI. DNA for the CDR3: TGTGCCAGCTCACAGGTGAACACCGGGGAGCTGTTTTTT. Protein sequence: CASSQVNTGELFF.

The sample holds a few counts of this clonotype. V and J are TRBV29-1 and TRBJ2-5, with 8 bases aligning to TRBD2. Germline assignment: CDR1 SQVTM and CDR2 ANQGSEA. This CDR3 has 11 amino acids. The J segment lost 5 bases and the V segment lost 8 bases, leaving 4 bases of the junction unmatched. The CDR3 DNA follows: TGCAGCCCCGGGGGGGTGGAGACCCAGTACTTC. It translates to CSPGGVETQYF. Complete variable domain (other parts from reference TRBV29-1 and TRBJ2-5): SAVISQKPSRDICQRGTSLTIQCQVDSQVTMMFWYRQQPGQSLTLIATANQGSEATYESGFVIDKFPISRPNLTFSTLTVSNMSPEDSSIYLCSPGGVETQYFGPGTRLLVL.

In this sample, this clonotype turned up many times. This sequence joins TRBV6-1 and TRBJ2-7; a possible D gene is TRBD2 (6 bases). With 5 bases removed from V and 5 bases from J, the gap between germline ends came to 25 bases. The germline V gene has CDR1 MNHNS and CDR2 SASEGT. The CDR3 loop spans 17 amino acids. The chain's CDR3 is CASSTVEGEVFVHEQYF. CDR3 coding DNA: TGTGCCAGCAGTACTGTGGAGGGAGAGGTATTCGTCCACGAGCAGTACTTC.

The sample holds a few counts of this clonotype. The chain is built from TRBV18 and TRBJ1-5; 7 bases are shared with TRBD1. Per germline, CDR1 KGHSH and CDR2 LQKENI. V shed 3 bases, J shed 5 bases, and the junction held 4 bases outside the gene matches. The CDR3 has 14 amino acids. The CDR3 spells CASSPGQKDQPQHF. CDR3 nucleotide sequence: TGTGCCAGCTCACCGGGACAGAAAGATCAGCCCCAGCATTTT. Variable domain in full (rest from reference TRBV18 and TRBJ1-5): NAGVMQNPRHLVRRRGQEARLRCSPMKGHSHVYWYRQLPEEGLKFMVYLQKENIIDESGMPKERFSAEFPKEGPSILRIQQVVRGDSAAYFCASSPGQKDQPQHFGDGTRLSIL.